This TCR beta chain was identified during a study of patients and donors after allogeneic stem cell transplantation. The CDR3 runs to 16 residues. J lost 6 bases, V lost 4 bases, and 6 bases had no gene match. Germline lookup yields CDR1 SEHNR and CDR2 FQNEAQ (reference sequence). MiXCR was run by TCRdb on the RT-PCR reads, yielding one entry per CDR3 protein. This table has fewer than 250,000 distinct CDR3 sequences, 12% to 15% appearing once. This clonotype was recorded a few times. The sequence came from a human donor who was either an allogeneic HSCT recipient or a stem cell or donor lymphocyte infusion donor (not recorded which). It is not recorded whose cells these are; they may come from a transplant donor. Sequencing used blood, either unsorted or a sorted T cell fraction (not recorded which). V and J are TRBV7-9 and TRBJ1-6, with TRBD1 matching over 10 bases. CDR3 loop: CASSSRDRGSNSPLHF. The CDR3 DNA follows: TGTGCCAGCAGCTCGAGGGACAGGGGTTCTAATTCACCCCTCCACTTT.